This T cell receptor beta chain came from a study of T-cell memory formation after mild COVID-19. Findings of the study overall: Pre-infection memory contained some responding clones, which suggested that cross-reactive memory had joined. The main location of contracting CD4+ clones was CM and EM, and that of contracting CD8+ clones was EMRA. The study found balanced CD4/CD8 in clones contracting day 15 to 85 and a CD4+ lean in later expanders.

Sample barcodes and UMIs were carried by the TCR alpha and TCR beta cDNA libraries that 5'RACE generated with constant-segment primers. TCRdb used MiXCR to reprocess the 5' RACE reads, holding one entry per CDR3 protein. The table has a few hundred thousand distinct CDR3 sequences, 20% to 25% seen once. The CDR3 length is 16 residues. Trimming removed 0 bases from V and 3 bases from J, with 15 bases in between. Worth noting for this clonotype: Its antigen is unknown.

The TCR originated in an adult woman who had mild COVID-19 (a few samples of this study predate the infection). Cell type and time point are not known. The sequencing input was PBMCs or a T cell subset sorted from them (not recorded which). The chain combines TRBV12-3 or TRBV12-4 with TRBJ2-7; perhaps TRBD2 as D (7 bases). CDR3 amino acids: CASSLAGGARRYEQYF. For the CDR3, the DNA is TGTGCCAGCAGTTTAGCGGGGGGGGCTCGGCGCTACGAGCAGTACTTC.